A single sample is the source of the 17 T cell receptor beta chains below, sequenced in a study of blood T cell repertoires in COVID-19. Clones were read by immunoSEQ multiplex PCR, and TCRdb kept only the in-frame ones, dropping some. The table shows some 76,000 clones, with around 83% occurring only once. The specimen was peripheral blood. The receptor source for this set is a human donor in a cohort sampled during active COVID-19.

The CDR3 nucleotides read TGCGCCAGCAGCCAGACAGGGGTCGATGGCTACACCTTC. Amino acid sequence: CASSQTGVDGYTF. The J gene is TRBJ1-2, the V gene TRBV23-1; 8 bases are shared with TRBD1. TRBV23-1 is classed as an ORF, of uncertain function. With 6 bases clipped from V and 6 bases from J, the junction kept 6 bases outside the gene matches. The CDR3 is 13 residues long.

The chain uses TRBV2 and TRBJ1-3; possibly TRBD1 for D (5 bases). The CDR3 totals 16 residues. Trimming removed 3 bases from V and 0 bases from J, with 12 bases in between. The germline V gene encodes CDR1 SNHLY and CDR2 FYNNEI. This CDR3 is CASSEYRSSSGNTIYF. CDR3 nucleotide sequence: TGTGCCAGCAGTGAGTACAGGTCCTCCTCTGGAAACACCATATATTTT.

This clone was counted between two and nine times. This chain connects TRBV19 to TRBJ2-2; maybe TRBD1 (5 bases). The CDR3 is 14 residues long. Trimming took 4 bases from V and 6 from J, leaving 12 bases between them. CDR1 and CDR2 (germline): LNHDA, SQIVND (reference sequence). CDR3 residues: CASSRDSIAGELFF. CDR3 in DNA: TGTGCCAGTAGTAGAGACAGTATCGCCGGGGAGCTGTTTTTT.

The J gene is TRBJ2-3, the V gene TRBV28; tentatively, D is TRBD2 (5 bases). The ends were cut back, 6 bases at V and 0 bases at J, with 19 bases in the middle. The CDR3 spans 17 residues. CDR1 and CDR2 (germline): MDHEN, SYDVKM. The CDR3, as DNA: TGTGCCAGCAGACCTTTCGGGGAGACCTCTAGCACAGATACGCAGTATTTT. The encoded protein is CASRPFGETSSTDTQYF.

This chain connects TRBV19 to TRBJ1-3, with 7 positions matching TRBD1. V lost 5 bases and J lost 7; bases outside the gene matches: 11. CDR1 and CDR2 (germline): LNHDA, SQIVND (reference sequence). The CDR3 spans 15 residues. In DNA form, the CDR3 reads TGTGCCAGTAGTCCCGGACAGGCGAGAGGGAACACCATATATTTT. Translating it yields CASSPGQARGNTIYF. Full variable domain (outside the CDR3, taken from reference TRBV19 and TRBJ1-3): DGGITQSPKYLFRKEGQNVTLSCEQNLNHDAMYWYRQDPGQGLRLIYYSQIVNDFQKGDIAEGYSVSREKKESFPLTVTSAQKNPTAFYLCASSPGQARGNTIYFGEGSWLTVV.

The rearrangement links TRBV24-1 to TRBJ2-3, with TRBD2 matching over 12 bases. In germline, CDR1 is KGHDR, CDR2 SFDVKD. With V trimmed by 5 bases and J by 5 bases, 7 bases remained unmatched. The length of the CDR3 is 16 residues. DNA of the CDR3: TGTGCCACCAGTGGCACTAGCGGGGGGCATGGAGATACGCAGTATTTT. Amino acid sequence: CATSGTSGGHGDTQYF.

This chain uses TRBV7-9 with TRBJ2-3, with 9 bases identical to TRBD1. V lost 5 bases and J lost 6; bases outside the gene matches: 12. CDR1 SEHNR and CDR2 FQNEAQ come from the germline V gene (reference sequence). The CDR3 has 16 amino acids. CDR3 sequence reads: CASSTRTGEPRDTQYF. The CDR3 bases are TGTGCCAGCAGCACGAGGACAGGGGAACCTCGGGATACGCAGTATTTT.

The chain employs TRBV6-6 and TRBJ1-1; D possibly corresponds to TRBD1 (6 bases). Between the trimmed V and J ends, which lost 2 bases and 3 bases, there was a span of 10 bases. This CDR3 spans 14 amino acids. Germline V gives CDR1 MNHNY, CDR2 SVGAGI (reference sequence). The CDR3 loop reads CASSYGGADTEAFF. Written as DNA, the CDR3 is TGTGCCAGCAGTTACGGGGGGGCGGACACTGAAGCTTTCTTT.

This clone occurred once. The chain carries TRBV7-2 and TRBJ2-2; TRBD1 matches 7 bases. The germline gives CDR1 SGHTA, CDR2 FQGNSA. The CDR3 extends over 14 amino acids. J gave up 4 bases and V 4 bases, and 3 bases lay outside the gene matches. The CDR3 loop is CASSSGQPTGELFF. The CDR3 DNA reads TGTGCCAGCAGCTCGGGACAGCCCACCGGGGAGCTGTTTTTT.

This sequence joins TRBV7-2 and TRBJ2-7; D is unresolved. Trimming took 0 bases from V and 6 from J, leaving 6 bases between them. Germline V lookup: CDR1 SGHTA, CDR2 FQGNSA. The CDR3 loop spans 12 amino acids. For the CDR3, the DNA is TGTGCCAGCAGCTTAGCGCTAACCGAGCAGTACTTC. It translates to CASSLALTEQYF.

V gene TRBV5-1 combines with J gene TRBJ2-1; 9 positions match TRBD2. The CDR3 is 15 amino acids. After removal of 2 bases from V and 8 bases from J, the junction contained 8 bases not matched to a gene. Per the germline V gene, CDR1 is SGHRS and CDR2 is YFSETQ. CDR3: CASSLGPSGDHEQFF. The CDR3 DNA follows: TGCGCCAGCAGCTTAGGTCCTAGCGGGGACCATGAGCAGTTCTTC.

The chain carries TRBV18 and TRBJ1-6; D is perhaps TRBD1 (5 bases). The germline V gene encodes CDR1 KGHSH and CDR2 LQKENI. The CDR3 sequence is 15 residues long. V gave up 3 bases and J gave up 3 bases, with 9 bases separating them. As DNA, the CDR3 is TGTGCCAGCTCACCGCAGGGTGACTATAATTCACCCCTCCACTTT. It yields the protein CASSPQGDYNSPLHF. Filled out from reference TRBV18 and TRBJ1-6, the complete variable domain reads NAGVMQNPRHLVRRRGQEARLRCSPMKGHSHVYWYRQLPEEGLKFMVYLQKENIIDESGMPKERFSAEFPKEGPSILRIQQVVRGDSAAYFCASSPQGDYNSPLHFGNGTRLTVT.

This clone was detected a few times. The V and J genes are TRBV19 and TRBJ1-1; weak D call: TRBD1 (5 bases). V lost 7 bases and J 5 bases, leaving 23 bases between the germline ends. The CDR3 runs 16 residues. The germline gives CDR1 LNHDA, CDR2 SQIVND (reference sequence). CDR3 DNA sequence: TGTGCCAGTAATATGATATCAGGAGGGGCGAGTACTGAAGCTTTCTTT. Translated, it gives CASNMISGGASTEAFF. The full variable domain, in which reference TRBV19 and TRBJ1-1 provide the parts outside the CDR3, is DGGITQSPKYLFRKEGQNVTLSCEQNLNHDAMYWYRQDPGQGLRLIYYSQIVNDFQKGDIAEGYSVSREKKESFPLTVTSAQKNPTAFYLCASNMISGGASTEAFFGQGTRLTVV.

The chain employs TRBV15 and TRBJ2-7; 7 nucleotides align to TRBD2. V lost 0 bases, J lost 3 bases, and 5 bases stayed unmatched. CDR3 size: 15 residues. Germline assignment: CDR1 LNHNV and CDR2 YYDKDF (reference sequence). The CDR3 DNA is TGTGCCACCAGCAGAGATTATCGGGGGGTCTACGAGCAGTACTTC. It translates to CATSRDYRGVYEQYF.

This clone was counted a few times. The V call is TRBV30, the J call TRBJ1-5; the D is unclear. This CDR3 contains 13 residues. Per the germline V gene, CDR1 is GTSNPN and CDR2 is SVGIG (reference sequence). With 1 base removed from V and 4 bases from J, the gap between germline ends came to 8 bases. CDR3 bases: TGTGCCTGGAGTGGTAGAGTTAATCAGCCCCAGCATTTT. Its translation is CAWSGRVNQPQHF.

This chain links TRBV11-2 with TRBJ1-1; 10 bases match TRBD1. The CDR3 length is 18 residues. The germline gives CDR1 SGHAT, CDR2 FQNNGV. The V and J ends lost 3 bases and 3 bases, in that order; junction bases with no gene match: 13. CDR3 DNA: TGTGCCAGCAGCTTCAGGGCGGCCAGGGGACAGGGGTACACTGAAGCTTTCTTT. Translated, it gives CASSFRAARGQGYTEAFF.

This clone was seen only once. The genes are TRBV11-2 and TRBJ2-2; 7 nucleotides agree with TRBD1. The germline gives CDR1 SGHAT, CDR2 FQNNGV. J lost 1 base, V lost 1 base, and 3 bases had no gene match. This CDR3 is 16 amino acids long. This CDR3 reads CASSLGAGGNTGELFF. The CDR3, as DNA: TGTGCCAGCAGCTTAGGGGCAGGGGGGAACACCGGGGAGCTGTTTTTT.